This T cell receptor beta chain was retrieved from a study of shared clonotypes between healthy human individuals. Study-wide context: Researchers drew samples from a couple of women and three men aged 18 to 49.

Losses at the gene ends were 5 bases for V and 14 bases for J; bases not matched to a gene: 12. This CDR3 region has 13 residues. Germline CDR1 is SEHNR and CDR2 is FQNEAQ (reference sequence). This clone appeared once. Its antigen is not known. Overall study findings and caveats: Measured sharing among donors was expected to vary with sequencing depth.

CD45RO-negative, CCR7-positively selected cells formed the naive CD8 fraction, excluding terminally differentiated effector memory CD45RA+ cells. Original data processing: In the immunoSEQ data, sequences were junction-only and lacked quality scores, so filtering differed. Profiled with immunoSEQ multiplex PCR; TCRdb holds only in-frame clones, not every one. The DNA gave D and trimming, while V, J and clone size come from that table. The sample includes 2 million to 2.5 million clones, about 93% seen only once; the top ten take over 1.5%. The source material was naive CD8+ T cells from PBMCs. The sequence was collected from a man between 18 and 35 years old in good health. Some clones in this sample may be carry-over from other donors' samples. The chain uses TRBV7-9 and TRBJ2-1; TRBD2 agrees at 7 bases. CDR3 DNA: TGTGCCAGCAGCACCCGGGCTGGACTAGTGAAGTTCTTC. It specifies CASSTRAGLVKFF. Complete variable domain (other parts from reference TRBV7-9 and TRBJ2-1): DTGVSQNPRHKITKRGQNVTFRCDPISEHNRLYWYRQTLGQGPEFLTYFQNEAQLEKSRLLSDRFSAERPKGSFSTLEIQRTEQGDSAMYLCASSTRAGLVKFFGPGTRLTVL.